This T cell receptor beta chain was retrieved from a study of blood T cell repertoires in COVID-19. At the level of the study: COVID-19 samples collected from the United States, Italy and Spain covered acute and convalescent phases. Sources were T cells, B-cell-depleted T cells, or PBMCs; the material itself was cDNA or gDNA.

This clone came up a few times. The CDR3 spans 15 residues. Germline-derived CDR1 and CDR2 are MNHEY and SVGEGT. The V gene end was trimmed by 5 bases and the J gene end by 3 bases; junction bases not matched to a gene: 10. Per the original data handling: Estimation of nucleated cell counts relied on the amplification of reference gene primers. This table comes from immunoSEQ multiplex PCR, and its TCRdb copy is limited to in-frame clones, with some not included. That table is the source of V, J and clone size, and D and trimming were worked out from the DNA. The repertoire holds around 300,000 clones, with around 87% as singletons.

This TCR was recovered from a man aged 45-65 years with active or convalescent COVID-19. Sequencing was carried out using peripheral blood. The J gene is TRBJ2-7, the V gene TRBV6-2 or TRBV6-3, with 7 positions matching TRBD1. CDR3 sequence: CASSPTGPPDYEQYF. CDR3 in DNA: TGTGCCAGCAGTCCGACAGGGCCCCCGGACTACGAGCAGTACTTC.